Listed here is a single T cell receptor beta chain. What it recognizes is unknown. Sequencing of the DNA from cultured CD4+ T cells was carried out with the Oncomine TCR Beta short-read assay. One entry per CDR3 protein, called by TCRdb with MiXCR from the PCR reads. The sample has some 10,000 distinct CDR3 sequences, around two fifths seen once; the top ten hold 20% to 25%. This sample was taken from a study of vaccination and CD4 T cells after COVID-19. On the study more broadly: Nasal swab PCR had detected SARS-CoV-2 in convalescent patients, ten or so mild and one severe. The makeup of the convalescents was six males and four females, two of them Hispanic.

Described treatment: roughly nine-day PBMC culture with coronavirus spike peptide pools or control peptides (ViraFEST assay). IL-2 (around 10 IU/ml) and peptide pools (around 9.6 ug/ml) were added to cultures of two million PBMCs per well. The clonotype was recovered from a human donor who had recovered from COVID-19. Source material: CD4+ T cells from blood, cultured in vitro.

CDR3 nucleotides: TGTGCCACCAGCAGAGTCGACAGGGGCGGGGAGCTGTTTTTT. This encodes CATSRVDRGGELFF. J is TRBJ2-2 and V is TRBV15, with 8 nucleotides matching TRBD1. Germline trimming cut 1 base from V and 7 bases from J; bases unmatched to any gene: 2. The CDR3 totals 14 residues. The germline gives CDR1 LNHNV, CDR2 YYDKDF (reference sequence).